This T cell receptor beta chain is drawn from a study of blood T cell repertoires in COVID-19. The wider study: Samples representing acute and convalescent COVID-19 were sourced from the United States, Italy and Spain. T cells, B-cell-depleted T cells, or PBMCs supplied cDNA or gDNA.

The CDR3 consists of 14 residues. V was pared by 3 bases and J by 4 bases, with 12 bases between. The germline gives CDR1 KGHSH, CDR2 LQKENI. Assay used: immunoSEQ multiplex PCR; TCRdb lists only in-frame clones, some missing. The table includes more than 35,000 clones, about 90% detected once. The rearrangement links TRBV18 to TRBJ2-5, with D possibly TRBD2 on 5 matching bases. The receptor comes from a woman aged 25-40 years in a cohort sampled during active COVID-19. The specimen sequenced was peripheral blood. The CDR3 DNA reads TGTGCCAGCTCACCCACTAGGAACGGAGAGACCCAGTACTTC. Translated, it gives CASSPTRNGETQYF.